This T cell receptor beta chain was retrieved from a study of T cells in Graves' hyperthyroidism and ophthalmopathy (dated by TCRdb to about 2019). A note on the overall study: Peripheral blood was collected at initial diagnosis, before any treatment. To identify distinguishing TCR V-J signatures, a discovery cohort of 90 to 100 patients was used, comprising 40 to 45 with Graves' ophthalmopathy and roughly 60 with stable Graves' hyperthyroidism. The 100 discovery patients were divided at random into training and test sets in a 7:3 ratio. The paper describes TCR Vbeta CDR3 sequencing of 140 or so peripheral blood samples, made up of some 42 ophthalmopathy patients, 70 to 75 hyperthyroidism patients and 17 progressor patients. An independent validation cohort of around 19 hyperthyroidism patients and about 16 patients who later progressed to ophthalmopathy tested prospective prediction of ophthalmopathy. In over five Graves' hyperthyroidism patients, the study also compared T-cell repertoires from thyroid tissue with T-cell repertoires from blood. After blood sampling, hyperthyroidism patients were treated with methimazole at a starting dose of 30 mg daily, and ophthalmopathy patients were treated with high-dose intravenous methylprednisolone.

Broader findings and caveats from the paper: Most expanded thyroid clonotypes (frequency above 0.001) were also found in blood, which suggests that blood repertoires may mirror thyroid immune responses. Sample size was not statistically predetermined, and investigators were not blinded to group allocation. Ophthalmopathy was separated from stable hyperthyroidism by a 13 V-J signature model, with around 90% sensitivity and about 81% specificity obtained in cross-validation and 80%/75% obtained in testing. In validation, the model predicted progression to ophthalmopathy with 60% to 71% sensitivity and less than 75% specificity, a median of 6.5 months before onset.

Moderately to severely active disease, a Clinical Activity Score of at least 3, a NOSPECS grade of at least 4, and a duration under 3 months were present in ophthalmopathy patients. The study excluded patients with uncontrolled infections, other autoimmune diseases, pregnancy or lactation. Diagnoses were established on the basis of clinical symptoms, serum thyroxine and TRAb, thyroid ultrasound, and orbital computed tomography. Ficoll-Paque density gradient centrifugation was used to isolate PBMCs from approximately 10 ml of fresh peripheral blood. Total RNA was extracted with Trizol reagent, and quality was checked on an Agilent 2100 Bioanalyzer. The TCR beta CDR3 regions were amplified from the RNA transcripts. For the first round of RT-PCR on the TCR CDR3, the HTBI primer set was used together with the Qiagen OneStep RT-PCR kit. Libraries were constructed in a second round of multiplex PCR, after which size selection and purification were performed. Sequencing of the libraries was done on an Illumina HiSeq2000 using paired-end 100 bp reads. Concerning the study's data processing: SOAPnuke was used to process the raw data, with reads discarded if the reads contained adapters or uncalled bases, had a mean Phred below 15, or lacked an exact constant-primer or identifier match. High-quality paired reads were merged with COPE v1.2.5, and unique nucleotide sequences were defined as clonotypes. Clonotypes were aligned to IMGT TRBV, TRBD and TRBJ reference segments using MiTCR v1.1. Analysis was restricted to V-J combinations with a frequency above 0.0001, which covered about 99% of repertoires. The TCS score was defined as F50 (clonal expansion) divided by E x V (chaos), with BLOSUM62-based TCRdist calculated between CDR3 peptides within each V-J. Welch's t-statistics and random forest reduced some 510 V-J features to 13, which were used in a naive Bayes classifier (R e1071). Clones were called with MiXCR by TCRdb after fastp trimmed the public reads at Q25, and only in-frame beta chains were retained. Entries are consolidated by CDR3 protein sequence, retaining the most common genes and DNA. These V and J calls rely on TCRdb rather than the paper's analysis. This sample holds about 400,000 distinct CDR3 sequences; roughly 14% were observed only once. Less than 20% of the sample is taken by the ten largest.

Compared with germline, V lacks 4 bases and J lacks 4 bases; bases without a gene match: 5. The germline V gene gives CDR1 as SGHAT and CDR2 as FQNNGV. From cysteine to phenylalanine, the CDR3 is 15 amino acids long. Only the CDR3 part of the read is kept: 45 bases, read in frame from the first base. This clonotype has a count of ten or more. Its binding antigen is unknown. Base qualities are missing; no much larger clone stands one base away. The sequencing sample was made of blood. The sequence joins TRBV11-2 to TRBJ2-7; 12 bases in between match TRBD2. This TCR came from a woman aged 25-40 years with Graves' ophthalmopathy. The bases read TGTGCCAGCAGCTCCCGACTAGCGGGGGCTTACGAGCAGTACTTC. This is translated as CASSSRLAGAYEQYF.